This is a list of T cell receptor beta chains from one sample in a study of blood T cell repertoires in COVID-19. Profiled with immunoSEQ multiplex PCR; TCRdb holds only in-frame clones, not every one. The profile covers hundreds of thousands of clones, with 88% appearing a single time and 10% taken by the ten largest. Sample: peripheral blood. The source is a woman aged 70-85 years with COVID-19, enrolled during active disease. Both conserved end residues are part of each CDR3. The D gene is left open where the match is weak. Clone size appears in some rows only: once, few, many, or a class for an expanded clone.

D: TRBD2; V: TRBV2; J: TRBJ2-1; size: -; CDR3: CASRLGLAGGNEQFF; DNA: TGTGCCAGCAGATTAGGACTAGCGGGAGGAAATGAGCAGTTCTTC
D: TRBD1; V: TRBV24-1; J: TRBJ1-1; size: -; CDR3: CATSDSGGNTEAFF; DNA: TGTGCCACCAGTGATTCAGGGGGGAACACTGAAGCTTTCTTT
D: -; V: TRBV9; J: TRBJ1-6; size: once; CDR3: CASSPGRSYGQGSPLHF; DNA: TGTGCCAGCAGCCCAGGACGATCATACGGTCAGGGTTCACCCCTCCACTTT
D: TRBD1; V: TRBV19; J: TRBJ1-1; size: -; CDR3: CASSLGTAMNTEAFF; DNA: TGTGCCAGTAGTCTGGGGACAGCCATGAACACTGAAGCTTTCTTT
D: -; V: TRBV7-2; J: TRBJ2-4; size: medium-sized; CDR3: CASTGGAKNIQYF; DNA: TGTGCCAGCACGGGCGGGGCCAAAAACATTCAGTACTTC
D: -; V: TRBV3-1/TRBV3-2; J: TRBJ2-7; size: -; CDR3: CASSPGGSGYEQYF; DNA: TGTGCCAGCAGCCCCGGAGGTAGCGGCTACGAGCAGTACTTC
D: TRBD2; V: TRBV12-3/TRBV12-4; J: TRBJ2-7; size: -; CDR3: CASSASGGRQYF; DNA: TGTGCCAGCAGTGCTAGCGGGGGGCGGCAGTACTTC
D: TRBD2; V: TRBV3-1/TRBV3-2; J: TRBJ2-7; size: -; CDR3: CASSQVGSGRGGSYEQYF; DNA: TGTGCCAGCAGCCAAGTCGGTAGCGGGAGAGGGGGCTCCTACGAGCAGTACTTC
D: TRBD1; V: TRBV6-5; J: TRBJ1-3; size: -; CDR3: CASSYSDRAGNTIYF; DNA: TGTGCCAGCAGTTACTCGGACAGGGCTGGAAACACCATATATTTT
D: TRBD1; V: TRBV7-2; J: TRBJ1-6; size: -; CDR3: CASSSRNRGAGSPLHF; DNA: TGTGCCAGCAGCTCCCGGAACAGGGGAGCTGGTTCACCCCTCCACTTT
D: -; V: TRBV25-1; J: TRBJ2-2; size: -; CDR3: CASSESGTGELFF; DNA: TGTGCCAGCAGTGAATCAGGAACCGGGGAGCTGTTTTTT
D: -; V: TRBV12-3/TRBV12-4; J: TRBJ2-1; size: -; CDR3: CASKRLSVYEQFF; DNA: TGTGCCAGCAAACGACTGAGCGTATATGAGCAGTTCTTC
D: TRBD2; V: TRBV7-2; J: TRBJ2-7; size: -; CDR3: CASSLPGLAGPYEQYF; DNA: TGTGCCAGCAGCTTGCCGGGACTAGCGGGGCCCTACGAGCAGTACTTC
D: TRBD2; V: TRBV27; J: TRBJ2-3; size: -; CDR3: CASSRTSVVTDTQYF; DNA: TGTGCCAGCAGTCGGACTAGTGTGGTGACAGATACGCAGTATTTT
D: -; V: TRBV9; J: TRBJ1-3; size: -; CDR3: CASSVAYSGNTIYF; DNA: TGTGCCAGCAGCGTAGCGTACTCTGGAAACACCATATATTTT
D: TRBD1; V: TRBV30; J: TRBJ1-1; size: -; CDR3: CAWSAYRGILRVPEAFF; DNA: TGTGCCTGGAGTGCGTACAGGGGGATTTTGAGAGTTCCTGAAGCTTTCTTT
D: TRBD1; V: TRBV15; J: TRBJ1-2; size: few; CDR3: CATSRGGTVGYGYTF; DNA: TGTGCCACCAGCAGAGGGGGGACAGTTGGTTATGGCTACACCTTC
D: TRBD2; V: TRBV7-2; J: TRBJ2-7; size: -; CDR3: CASSQTSASYEQYF; DNA: TGTGCCAGCAGCCAGACTAGCGCCTCCTACGAGCAGTACTTC
D: TRBD1; V: TRBV4-1; J: TRBJ1-5; size: -; CDR3: CASSQDGQGSQPQHF; DNA: TGCGCCAGCAGCCAAGATGGACAGGGAAGTCAGCCCCAGCATTTT
D: -; V: TRBV10-3; J: TRBJ2-7; size: -; CDR3: CAISESPNYEQYF; DNA: TGTGCCATCAGTGAGTCCCCCAACTACGAGCAGTACTTC
D: -; V: TRBV11-3; J: TRBJ2-4; size: -; CDR3: CASSLAAGIVAKNIQYF; DNA: TGTGCCAGCAGCTTAGCCGCAGGGATCGTAGCCAAAAACATTCAGTACTTC
D: -; V: TRBV5-6; J: TRBJ1-5; size: -; CDR3: CASSLWGAKSQPQHF; DNA: TGTGCCAGCAGCTTGTGGGGCGCGAAATCACAGCCCCAGCATTTT
D: -; V: TRBV4-1; J: TRBJ1-5; size: few; CDR3: CASSQARSNQPQHF; DNA: TGCGCCAGCAGCCAAGCGCGTAGCAATCAGCCCCAGCATTTT
D: TRBD1; V: TRBV4-2; J: TRBJ1-1; size: -; CDR3: CASRLGQGDTEAFF; DNA: TGTGCCAGCAGGCTAGGACAGGGGGACACTGAAGCTTTCTTT
D: -; V: TRBV7-9; J: TRBJ2-7; size: -; CDR3: CASSLDWGLSYEQYF; DNA: TGTGCCAGCAGCTTAGATTGGGGGCTTTCCTACGAGCAGTACTTC
D: TRBD1; V: TRBV27; J: TRBJ2-5; size: -; CDR3: CASREGTGRETQYF; DNA: TGTGCCAGCAGGGAAGGGACAGGTCGAGAGACCCAGTACTTC
D: -; V: TRBV7-8; J: TRBJ1-4; size: -; CDR3: CASSLGGSGNEKLFF; DNA: TGTGCCAGCAGCTTAGGGGGCTCGGGTAATGAAAAACTGTTTTTT
D: TRBD2; V: TRBV5-6; J: TRBJ2-7; size: -; CDR3: CASSPGTSISYEQYF; DNA: TGTGCCAGCAGCCCCGGGACTAGTATCTCCTACGAGCAGTACTTC
D: -; V: TRBV27; J: TRBJ2-2; size: -; CDR3: CASSLRGTGELFF; DNA: TGTGCCAGCAGTTTACGAGGCACCGGGGAGCTGTTTTTT
D: TRBD2; V: TRBV4-1; J: TRBJ2-1; size: -; CDR3: CASSQDRTSWDEQFF; DNA: TGCGCCAGCAGCCAAGATAGGACTAGCTGGGATGAGCAGTTCTTC
D: -; V: TRBV30; J: TRBJ1-5; size: -; CDR3: CAWSVSGGIGNQPQHF; DNA: TGTGCCTGGAGTGTTAGTGGGGGGATTGGCAATCAGCCCCAGCATTTT
D: TRBD1; V: TRBV5-1; J: TRBJ1-1; size: few; CDR3: CASSLGQGALNTEAFF; DNA: TGCGCCAGCAGCTTAGGACAGGGGGCATTGAACACTGAAGCTTTCTTT
D: -; V: TRBV5-1; J: TRBJ2-7; size: -; CDR3: CASSPRHLSIYEQYF; DNA: TGCGCCAGCAGCCCTCGACACTTGTCCATCTACGAGCAGTACTTC
D: -; V: TRBV7-9; J: TRBJ2-5; size: -; CDR3: CASSLASQLVEQETQYF; DNA: TGTGCCAGCAGCTTAGCCTCCCAATTGGTGGAGCAAGAGACCCAGTACTTC
D: -; V: TRBV6-5; J: TRBJ1-2; size: few; CDR3: CASRGRGIDYGYTF; DNA: TGTGCCAGCAGGGGTCGGGGGATTGACTATGGCTACACCTTC
D: -; V: TRBV30; J: TRBJ2-1; size: -; CDR3: CAWARGSYNEQFF; DNA: TGTGCCTGGGCCCGGGGCTCCTACAATGAGCAGTTCTTC
D: -; V: TRBV28; J: TRBJ1-2; size: -; CDR3: CATVQGGYTF; DNA: TGTGCCACCGTCCAGGGTGGCTACACCTTC